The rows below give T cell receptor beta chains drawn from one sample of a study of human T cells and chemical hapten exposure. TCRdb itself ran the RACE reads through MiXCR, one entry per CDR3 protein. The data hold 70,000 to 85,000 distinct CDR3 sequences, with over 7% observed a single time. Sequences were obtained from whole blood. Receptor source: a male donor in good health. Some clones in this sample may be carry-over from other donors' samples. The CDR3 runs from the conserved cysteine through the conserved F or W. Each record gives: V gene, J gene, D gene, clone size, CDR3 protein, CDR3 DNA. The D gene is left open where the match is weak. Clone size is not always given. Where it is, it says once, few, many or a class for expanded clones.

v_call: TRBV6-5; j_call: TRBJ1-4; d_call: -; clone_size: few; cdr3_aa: CATRDNSDGTNEKLFF; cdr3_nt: TGTGCCACCCGGGACAATTCTGACGGGACTAATGAAAAACTGTTTTTT
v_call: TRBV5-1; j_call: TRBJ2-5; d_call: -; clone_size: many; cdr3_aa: CASIPADPLSQETQYF; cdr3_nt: TGCGCCTCCATTCCGGCGGACCCACTTAGCCAAGAGACCCAGTACTTC
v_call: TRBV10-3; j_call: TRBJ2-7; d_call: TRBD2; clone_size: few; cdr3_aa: CAIRPGTSGGSYEQYF; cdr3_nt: TGTGCCATCAGGCCTGGGACTAGCGGAGGATCCTACGAGCAGTACTTC
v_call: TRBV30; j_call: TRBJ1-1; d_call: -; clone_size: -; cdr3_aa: CAWIWGTEAFF; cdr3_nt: TGTGCCTGGATTTGGGGGACTGAAGCTTTCTTT
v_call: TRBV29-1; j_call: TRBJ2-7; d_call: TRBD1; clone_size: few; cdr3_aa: CSAGQGAYEQYF; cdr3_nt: TGCAGCGCCGGACAGGGCGCCTACGAGCAGTACTTC
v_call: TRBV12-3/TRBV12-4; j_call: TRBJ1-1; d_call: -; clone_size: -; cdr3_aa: CASSLWDGNTEAFF; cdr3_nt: TGTGCCAGCAGTTTGTGGGACGGGAACACTGAAGCTTTCTTT
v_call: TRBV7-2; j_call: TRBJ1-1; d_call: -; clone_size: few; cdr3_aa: CASSPTTEAFF; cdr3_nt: TGTGCCAGCAGCCCCACGACTGAAGCTTTCTTT
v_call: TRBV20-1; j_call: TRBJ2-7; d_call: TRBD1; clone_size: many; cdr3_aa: CSAWTGQVYEQYF; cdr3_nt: TGCAGTGCCTGGACAGGGCAGGTCTACGAGCAGTACTTC
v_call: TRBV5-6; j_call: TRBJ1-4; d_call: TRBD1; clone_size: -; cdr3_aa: CASSLENRGLNEKLFF; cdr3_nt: TGTGCCAGCAGCTTGGAGAACAGGGGGCTAAACGAAAAACTGTTTTTT
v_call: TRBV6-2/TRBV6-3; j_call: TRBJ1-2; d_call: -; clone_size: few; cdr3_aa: CASSPGTEYGYTF; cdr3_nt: TGTGCCAGCAGTCCCGGGACGGAGTATGGCTACACCTTC
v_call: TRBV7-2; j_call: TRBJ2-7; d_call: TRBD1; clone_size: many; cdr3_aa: CASSLSGTGNYEQYF; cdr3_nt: TGTGCCAGCAGCCTGAGTGGGACAGGGAACTACGAGCAGTACTTC
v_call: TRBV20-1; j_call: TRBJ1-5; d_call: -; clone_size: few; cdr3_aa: CSASSRGRVDQPQHF; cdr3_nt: TGCAGTGCTAGCAGTAGGGGCAGGGTCGATCAGCCCCAGCATTTT
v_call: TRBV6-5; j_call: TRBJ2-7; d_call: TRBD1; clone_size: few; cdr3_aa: CASSYSRQGARIEQYF; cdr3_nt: TGTGCCAGCAGTTACTCTAGACAGGGGGCGCGGATCGAGCAGTACTTC